Listed here is a single T cell receptor beta chain. This record belongs to a study of blood T cell repertoires in COVID-19. Whole-study context: The United States, Italy and Spain were the sources of the acute and convalescent COVID-19 samples. T cells, B-cell-depleted T cells, or PBMCs provided the cDNA or gDNA that served as material.

Participants came from roughly 24 US areas, aged about 18 to 89 years. Participant-reported clinical history was the basis for cohort assignment. Germline lookup yields CDR1 SQVTM and CDR2 ANQGSEA. This CDR3 has 15 residues. With 1 base clipped from V and 3 bases from J, the junction kept 8 bases outside the gene matches. Method: immunoSEQ multiplex PCR; TCRdb's copy keeps in-frame clones and lacks some. The sample contains just over 300,000 clones, about 91% of which appear only once. The material sequenced was PBMCs or T cells enriched from blood (not recorded which). This chain joins TRBV29-1 and TRBJ1-2; 7 bases align to TRBD1. This sequence originates from a woman under 30 who had recovered from COVID-19. The CDR3 sequence: CSVEAGGLGYYGYTF. DNA of the CDR3: TGCAGCGTTGAAGCAGGGGGGTTGGGCTACTATGGCTACACCTTC.